Reported below is one T cell receptor (beta chain). This clone is a singleton in its sample. Its cognate antigen has yet to be identified. Base qualities are missing; no much larger clone stands one base away. The sample is drawn from a study of shared clonotypes between healthy human individuals (dated by TCRdb to 2020 to 2022). In terms of the full investigation: The cohort comprised a couple of women and a few men aged 18 to 49 years. For each donor, CD4 naive and CD4 memory were each given three plates, CD8 naive was given two plates, and CD8 memory was given one plate. To estimate repertoire size and how much clonotype sharing occurs between individuals, the study deeply sequenced the blood TCR repertoires of about 5 healthy adults. To increase sequencing depth and limit assay-specific biases, different laboratories used diverse techniques to prepare libraries and sequence TCR repertoires. Per donor, leukapheresis produced somewhere between about 0.8 and 9.5 billion PBMCs.

Using the deep immunoSEQ assay, multiplex PCR amplified TCR CDR3 regions from genomic DNA. Extracted genomic DNA from each cell subset was distributed evenly across all wells of several immunoSEQ 96-well plates, and each plate was treated as a replicate. For sorted subsets, around 0.2 ug of genomic DNA, equivalent to 25,000 to 35,000 T cell genomes, went into each replicate PCR. The purified libraries were quantified using a Qubit 3.0 fluorometer, sized with a Bioanalyzer 2100, and then quantified again using the KAPA Library Quantification kit. Every immunoSEQ 96-well plate was sequenced on a dedicated single-read 150-cycle Illumina NextSeq 550 flow cell. The source study handled its data this way. Because the immunoSEQ output included only junctional sequences and no quality scores, the filtering could not be the same as the filtering used for full-length reads. Sequences were annotated with PyIR, a Python wrapper for IgBLAST v1.9, and V/J genes and CDR3 were assigned using IMGT germline references. Reads were removed for weak V/J assignments (E-value above 1e-6), missing CDR3, stop codons, out-of-frame junctions, or ambiguous translated residues. V3J clonotypes were defined by identical inferred V gene, J gene, and CDR3 amino acid sequence. The percentage overlap between two repertoires was calculated by dividing the number of shared unique clonotypes by the size of the smaller repertoire. Repertoire richness was assessed with RTK rarefaction, the Chao1 estimator, and Recon v2.1 estimates of unobserved clonotypes. For all TCRbeta clonotypes obtained by the gDNA method from a handful of donors, generation probabilities were computed with OLGA. This is the immuneACCESS table as TCRdb keeps it, with only in-frame sequences that have V and J called. A part of the clones is gone; compared with another copy, unresolved V genes explain less than half, and the rest is unexplained. V and J calls and clone size follow that table, whereas D and trimming were derived from the DNA. For this sample there are nearly 2 million clones; approximately 94% appear just once. The ten top clones hold around 1.2% of the sample.

From the cysteine up to the phenylalanine, the CDR3 has a length of 13 residues. Here the CDR3 DNA is all that survives: 39 bases in frame from base 1. At the junction V is shortened by 5 bases and J by 8 bases; bases outside the gene matches: 11. The germline V gene supplies CDR1 SQVTM and CDR2 ANQGSEA. CD8 naive samples were CD45RO-negative cells positively selected for CCR7, giving a CD45RA+CCR7+ population that excluded TemRA cells. Donors were healthy HIV-negative adults with no recently reported acute infections or vaccinations. All donors were Caucasian adults living in Nashville, Tennessee, USA. After blood collection by leukapheresis, PBMCs were isolated using Ficoll-Histopaque density gradient centrifugation and then cryopreserved in the vapor phase of liquid nitrogen. Analytical flow cytometry was used to check the purity and quantity of each magnetically sorted T cell population. Genomic DNA was isolated from each sorted fraction and quantified by UV absorbance on a Nanodrop 2000c.

Here is what the overall study found, with its caveats: Compared with non-shared clonotypes, clonotypes shared by all four sorted-subset donors had higher generation probabilities. Only blood was sampled, and tissue TCR repertoires likely differ from those in blood. Naive subsets generally had larger estimated clonotype richness than memory subsets. Incomplete sequencing was indicated by rarefaction of sorted-subset datasets, despite the large sequencing depth. Pairwise subsampling led to the expectation that sequencing depth would affect the degree of clonotype sharing among donors. Because the study included only a small number of donors, the genetic and exposure-history diversity represented was limited. Roughly 5% of naive CD4, 3.5% of naive CD8, approximately 2.2% of memory CD4, and less than 0.45% of memory CD8 clonotypes were shared across several donors.

The receptor chain draws on TRBV29-1 and TRBJ1-1; 7 bases in the middle match TRBD1. The clonotype was recovered from a man between 18 and 29 years old in good health. The sample consisted of naive CD8+ T cells sorted from blood. The cell subset or site label for this specimen denotes: CD45RA+CCR7+. The CDR3 is CSVPGTDGSEAFF. The sequence in DNA is TGCAGCGTTCCCGGGACAGATGGGTCGGAAGCTTTCTTT. Joined to the reference TRBV29-1 and TRBJ1-1 proteins, this CDR3 gives the full variable domain: SAVISQKPSRDICQRGTSLTIQCQVDSQVTMMFWYRQQPGQSLTLIATANQGSEATYESGFVIDKFPISRPNLTFSTLTVSNMSPEDSSIYLCSVPGTDGSEAFFGQGTRLTVV.